This entry is about one TCR beta chain. Its specificity is not known. This entry is derived from a study of T cell responses to AZD1222 COVID-19 vaccine. Background on the study: Analysis merged second doses at about 4 or about 12 weeks. Whole-study findings and limits: Only after the peak T cell response were repertoires sampled.

Assay: immunoSEQ multiplex PCR; the TCRdb copy retains only in-frame clones and omits some. The data show 90,000 to 120,000 clones, with about 90% seen just once and less than 25% held by the top ten. The germline V and J ends were trimmed by 2 bases and 1 base, with 12 bases remaining between them. This CDR3 comprises 15 residues. Germline-derived CDR1 and CDR2 are SGHRS and YFSETQ. This chain links TRBV5-1 with TRBJ2-5; either TRBD1 or TRBD2 may fit D (6 bases each). The TCR was taken from an adult in good health. Sequences were derived from peripheral blood, sampled on day 0 of AZD1222 vaccination. CDR3 in amino acids: CASSLKQGLQETQYF. CDR3 sequence (DNA): TGCGCCAGCAGCTTAAAACAGGGACTCCAAGAGACCCAGTACTTC.